Below are 8 T cell receptor beta chains sequenced from a single sample in a study of human T cells and chemical hapten exposure. TCRdb itself ran the RACE reads through MiXCR, one entry per CDR3 protein. Counted here are fewer than 60,000 distinct CDR3 sequences, about 10% occurring once; the ten biggest clones make up approximately 3.9%. The time point was: pre-sensitization, week 0. Treatment here: therapeutic diphenylcyclopropenone sensitization with weekly scalp DPC. Sample: whole blood, taken in connection with sensitization to the hapten diphenylcyclopropenone (DPC). The receptors were sampled from a woman aged 40 to 49 with alopecia areata. Some clones in this sample may be carry-over from other donors' samples.

There are a few counts of this clonotype. Germline and junction disagree at one end, which may indicate a read error. The chain joins TRBV7-6 to TRBJ2-5; D is possibly TRBD2 (6 bases). The CDR3 has 16 residues. The germline V gene has CDR1 SGHVS and CDR2 FNYEAQ. In DNA form, the CDR3 reads TGTGTCAGCAGCCCAGGGTCTAGCGAGACACAAGAGACCCAGTACTTC. This sequence encodes CVSSPGSSETQETQYF.

This clonotype showed up just a few times. This rearrangement joins TRBV7-2 to TRBJ2-7, with no clear D. Germline loops: CDR1 SGHTA, CDR2 FQGNSA. The CDR3 totals 14 residues. With 5 bases removed from V and 2 bases from J, the gap between germline ends came to 13 bases. The CDR3 DNA is TGTGCCAGCAGCCCCGACACAGTCACCTACGAGCAGTACTTC. Amino acid sequence: CASSPDTVTYEQYF.

This clonotype was seen repeatedly, ten times or more. The rearrangement uses TRBV29-1 and TRBJ1-5; TRBD1 matches 8 bases. The CDR3 totals 14 residues. Germline V gene data show CDR1 as SQVTM and CDR2 as ANQGSEA. V lost 5 bases and J lost 6; bases outside the gene matches: 9. This chain's CDR3 is CSVLTGTGGQPQHF. As DNA, the CDR3 is TGCAGCGTTTTGACCGGGACAGGCGGTCAGCCCCAGCATTTT.

This clonotype occurred a few times. This chain joins TRBV7-2 and TRBJ2-3; D not certain. CDR3 size: 14 residues. Deletions cut 8 bases from V and 7 bases from J, with 19 bases between. Germline V gene data show CDR1 as SGHTA and CDR2 as FQGNSA. CDR3 nucleotide sequence: TGTGCCAGCTCCTTGGATGTCCGGACGCATACGCAGTATTTT. Translation: CASSLDVRTHTQYF.

This clonotype appeared a few times. The chain is built from TRBV19 and TRBJ2-1; TRBD2 matches at 9 bases. Germline V lookup: CDR1 LNHDA, CDR2 SQIVND (reference sequence). There are 14 residues in the CDR3. J lost 7 bases, V lost 2 bases, and 3 bases had no gene match. CDR3 in DNA: TGTGCCAGTAGTATACTAGCGGGACAGAATGAGCAGTTCTTC. This translates into CASSILAGQNEQFF.

This clonotype was seen repeatedly, ten times or more. The CDR3 reads CASSLGDRDFEQYF. CDR3 sequence (DNA): TGTGCCAGCAGCTTGGGGGACAGGGACTTCGAGCAGTACTTC. The V gene is TRBV7-6, the J gene TRBJ2-7; TRBD1 aligns across 9 bases. The CDR3 has 14 residues. Germline V gene sequence: CDR1 SGHVS, CDR2 FNYEAQ. Trimming removed 3 bases from V and 6 bases from J; junction bases left unmatched: 6.

This clonotype was detected only a few times. The chain is built from TRBV4-3 and TRBJ2-6, with 11 positions matching TRBD1. V lost 0 bases and J lost 4; bases outside the gene matches: 11. CDR3 length equals 20 residues. Looked up from germline, CDR1 is LGHNA and CDR2 is YSLEER. The CDR3 nucleotides are TGCGCCAGCAGCCAAGACGTCGCCGGACAGGGGGCGCCCGGGGCCAACGTCCTGACTTTC. It is translated as CASSQDVAGQGAPGANVLTF.

This clonotype was recorded many times. V usage is TRBV20-1 and J usage is TRBJ1-6; D is perhaps TRBD1 (6 bases). CDR3 length equals 14 residues. Germline lookup yields CDR1 DFQATT and CDR2 SNEGSKA (reference sequence). V was shortened by 1 base and J by 7 bases, with 11 bases between the two germline ends. For the CDR3, the DNA is TGCAGTGCTAGAGCCCGAACAGGGAATTCACCCCTCCACTTT. This translates into CSARARTGNSPLHF.